This T cell receptor (beta chain) was sequenced in a study of blood T cells in healthy people across ages. Sample-barcoded 5' priming and a J-beta primer mix drove a second PCR of about 6 to 11 cycles. MiXCR was run by TCRdb on the 5' RACE reads, yielding one entry per CDR3 protein. Seen here are over 600,000 distinct CDR3 sequences, 40% to 50% observed once, and the top ten hold 30%. This clonotype was picked up a small number of times. The material sequenced was blood. The clonotype originates from a man older than 75 in good health.

The CDR3 reads CASSQDGGLNSPLHF. The CDR3 DNA sequence: TGTGCCAGCAGCCAAGATGGAGGCCTTAATTCACCCCTCCACTTT. The rearrangement uses TRBV3-1 and TRBJ1-6; D uncertain. V was clipped by 0 bases and J by 6 bases, with 9 bases between them. CDR3 length: 15 amino acids. Germline lookup yields CDR1 LGHDT and CDR2 YNNKEL (reference sequence).